A single sample is the source of the 18 T cell receptor beta chains below, sequenced in a study of T-cell reconstitution after alpha-beta-depleted transplantation in children. Preparing the TCRbeta library involved the use of unique molecular identifiers. TCRdb re-derived calls from the PCR reads in MiXCR, one entry per CDR3 protein. Of a few hundred thousand distinct CDR3 sequences in the sample, 25% to 30% were seen once. The specimen was PBMCs, collected before TCRalphabeta/CD19-depleted stem cell transplant. The receptors stem from a boy under three years old with Wiskott-Aldrich syndrome, due to receive a stem cell transplant.

About this clonotype: This may stem from a read error, because a much larger clone lies one nucleotide away. This chain uses TRBV12-3 or TRBV12-4 with TRBJ1-5, with 8 bases fitting TRBD1. J gave up 5 bases and V 3 bases, and 3 bases lay outside the gene matches. The CDR3 loop spans 14 amino acids. Here the CDR3 DNA reads TGTGCCAGCAGTTTTTCAGGGGGCGATCAGCCCCAGCATTTT. It codes for CASSFSGGDQPQHF.

The rearrangement links TRBV20-1 to TRBJ1-5; TRBD1 agrees at 7 bases. CDR1 is DFQATT, CDR2 SNEGSKA, per germline (reference sequence). The CDR3 runs 15 residues. J gave up 5 bases and V 5 bases, and 12 bases lay outside the gene matches. The CDR3 is CSASTTTGYDQPQHF. The CDR3 DNA reads as TGCAGTGCTTCGACCACGACAGGGTACGATCAGCCCCAGCATTTT.

J is TRBJ1-2 and V is TRBV14; 7 positions agree with TRBD1. This CDR3 contains 15 residues. The V gene's germline CDR1 is SGHDN and CDR2 FVKESK. After removal of 0 bases from V and 4 bases from J, the junction contained 5 bases not matched to a gene. The CDR3 is CASSQDPGGFYGYTF. The CDR3 nucleotides are TGTGCCAGCAGCCAAGACCCAGGGGGGTTCTATGGCTACACCTTC.

This sequence joins TRBV3-1 and TRBJ2-7; D perhaps matches TRBD1 (6 bases). The CDR3 length is 14 residues. The V gene lost 4 bases and the J gene lost 9 bases, with 19 bases spanning the gap. CDR1 is LGHDT, CDR2 YNNKEL, per germline (reference sequence). The CDR3 DNA sequence: TGTGCCAGCAGCCGGACAGAACAAACTGGTGGGCAGTACTTC. The encoded protein is CASSRTEQTGGQYF.

The rearrangement joins TRBV6-1 to TRBJ1-2, with TRBD1 matching 10 bases. CDR1 and CDR2 (germline): MNHNS, SASEGT. The CDR3 covers 14 residues. With V trimmed by 7 bases and J by 8 bases, 10 bases remained unmatched. The CDR3: CASIPRQGALGYTF. The CDR3 coding sequence is TGTGCCAGCATCCCACGACAGGGGGCCTTGGGCTACACCTTC.

Only a few counts were recorded for this clonotype. This sequence joins TRBV9 and TRBJ2-1; weak D call: TRBD2 (6 bases). Germline-derived CDR1 and CDR2 are SGDLS and YYNGEE. This CDR3 has 16 residues. Trimming pared 3 bases from V and 2 bases from J, leaving 15 bases between. CDR3 nucleotide sequence: TGTGCCAGCAGCGCCCGGGACTTCCGAACCTACAATGAGCAGTTCTTC. Its translation: CASSARDFRTYNEQFF.

Only a few counts were recorded for this clonotype. The J gene is TRBJ2-1, the V gene TRBV24-1; 7 positions agree with TRBD2. Germline CDR1 reads KGHDR; CDR2 reads SFDVKD. The CDR3 length is 16 residues. V lost 5 bases to trimming and J lost 2 bases; unmatched junction nucleotides: 8. The CDR3 DNA sequence: TGTGCCACCAGTGTCTCTAGCGGCAATGCCTACAATGAGCAGTTCTTC. Its protein product is CATSVSSGNAYNEQFF.

This clonotype was counted a single time. This chain's CDR3 is CASRGTSKLGEQFF. The CDR3 nucleotides read TGTGCCAGCAGGGGGACTAGCAAGCTTGGTGAGCAGTTCTTC. The chain uses TRBV6-1 and TRBJ2-1; 9 bases are a match to TRBD2. Germline trimming cut 6 bases from V and 9 bases from J; bases unmatched to any gene: 9. The CDR3 has 14 amino acids. Germline CDR1 reads MNHNS; CDR2 reads SASEGT.

The rearrangement joins TRBV20-1 to TRBJ2-1; 12 bases agree with TRBD2. CDR1 and CDR2 from the germline V gene are DFQATT and SNEGSKA (reference sequence). The V and J ends lost 5 bases and 6 bases, in that order; junction bases with no gene match: 11. The CDR3 covers 16 residues. The CDR3 DNA follows: TGCAGTGCTGGGGGACTAGCGGGTCGCGCCCCCAATGAGCAGTTCTTC. Protein sequence: CSAGGLAGRAPNEQFF.

A few counts support this clonotype. The gene calls are TRBV3-1 and TRBJ2-3; 14 nucleotides align to TRBD2. CDR3 size: 17 residues. The J segment lost 5 bases and the V segment lost 5 bases, leaving 9 bases of the junction unmatched. Germline V gene data show CDR1 as LGHDT and CDR2 as YNNKEL (reference sequence). In DNA, the CDR3 is TGTGCCAGCAGCGCGGGACTAGCGGGAGTGGTAGAAGATACGCAGTATTTT. Translation gives CASSAGLAGVVEDTQYF.

This chain links TRBV10-2 with TRBJ2-1, with D maybe TRBD2 (6 bases). The CDR3 length is 15 residues. Trimming took off 8 bases at V and 9 bases at J, with 23 bases between the two ends. From germline, CDR1 is WSHSY and CDR2 SAAADI. The CDR3 sequence: CASGASLARMAEQFF. The CDR3 bases are TGCGCCAGCGGCGCCTCACTAGCCCGAATGGCTGAGCAGTTCTTC.

The CDR3 nucleotides are TGCGCCAGCAGCTTCTTCGGGAGGGAGTACGAGCAGTACTTC. Encoded protein: CASSFFGREYEQYF. This chain joins TRBV5-1 and TRBJ2-7; 8 bases match TRBD2. The V gene end was trimmed by 2 bases and the J gene end by 4 bases; junction bases not matched to a gene: 5. Germline CDR1 SGHRS, CDR2 YFSETQ. The CDR3 is made up of 14 amino acids.

This clonotype was observed at least ten times. Mismatch with germline at one junction end may stem from a read error. This sequence joins TRBV29-1 and TRBJ2-1, with D tentatively TRBD2 (6 bases). The CDR3 totals 9 residues. The germline V gene has CDR1 SQVTM and CDR2 ANQGSEA. The CDR3 sequence: CSVDRESLF. CDR3 bases: TGCAGCGTTGACCGGGAGAGCCTCTTC.

This chain links TRBV24-1 with TRBJ2-1; D call uncertain. The ends were cut back, 6 bases at V and 8 bases at J, with 13 bases in the middle. Germline V CDR1 and CDR2: KGHDR, SFDVKD. This CDR3 spans 13 amino acids. CDR3 DNA sequence: TGTGCCACCAGTTATTCACGTTACGATGAGCAGTTCTTC. Amino acids: CATSYSRYDEQFF.

As to this clonotype: A read error may account for a junction end that differs from germline. The rearrangement links TRBV20-1 to TRBJ1-1; D unresolved. Germline CDR1 and CDR2: DFQATT and SNEGSKA (reference sequence). There are 13 residues in the CDR3. The CDR3, as DNA: TGCAGTGCTAGTCGTGGATGGAACACTGACGCTTTCTTT. Its protein product is CSASRGWNTDAFF.

The V gene is TRBV7-2, the J gene TRBJ2-1; D not resolved. Germline V gene data show CDR1 as SGHTA and CDR2 as FQGNSA. This CDR3 is 17 amino acids long. The V end lost 0 bases, the J end lost 10 bases, and 22 bases lay between the germline ends. The CDR3 reads CASSLAISAVYNSEQFF. The CDR3 nucleotides are TGTGCCAGCAGCTTAGCCATATCGGCTGTTTACAATTCGGAGCAGTTCTTC. The variable domain in full, with the rest retrieved from reference TRBV7-2 and TRBJ2-1, is GAGVSQSPSNKVTEKGKDVELRCDPISGHTALYWYRQSLGQGLEFLIYFQGNSAPDKSGLPSDRFSAERTGGSVSTLTIQRTQQEDSAVYLCASSLAISAVYNSEQFFGPGTRLTVL.

The chain combines TRBV5-1 with TRBJ2-2; D might be TRBD2 (5 bases). Germline CDR1 and CDR2: SGHRS and YFSETQ. The V end lost 4 bases, the J end lost 3 bases, and 10 bases lay between the germline ends. This CDR3 is 14 amino acids long. CDR3 loop: CASSRGRDTGELFF. The CDR3 coding sequence is TGCGCCAGCAGCCGGGGAAGGGACACCGGGGAGCTGTTTTTT.

The CDR3, as DNA: TGTGCCAGCAGTACGGGACCGTACTCCTACGAGCAGTACTTC. It specifies CASSTGPYSYEQYF. The V gene is TRBV12-3 or TRBV12-4, the J gene TRBJ2-7, with D perhaps TRBD1 or TRBD2 (5 bases each). CDR3 length: 14 amino acids. Between the trimmed V and J ends, which lost 5 bases and 0 bases, there was a span of 11 bases.